Presented here are 26 T cell receptor beta chains from one specimen sequenced in a study of cytomegalovirus exposure and HLA in healthy donors. PCR involved 60 Vbeta and 13 Jbeta primers. Libraries were prepared by immunoSEQ multiplex PCR; TCRdb keeps only in-frame clonotypes and omits some of them. The sample lists roughly 200,000 clones, just over 75% occurring once. The sample taken for sequencing was PBMCs. The receptors shown here come from a woman aged 60 to 75 in good health and CMV-seropositive.

V gene TRBV9 combines with J gene TRBJ2-1; D not resolved. The V gene lost 1 base and the J gene lost 3 bases, with 14 bases spanning the gap. CDR1 SGDLS and CDR2 YYNGEE come from the germline V gene. The CDR3 is 16 amino acids. CDR3 sequence (DNA): TGTGCCAGCAGCGTAAGACCGGGTGGGTACTACAATGAGCAGTTCTTC. Translating gives CASSVRPGGYYNEQFF.

This clone was found a few times. This sequence joins TRBV4-3 and TRBJ1-3; D possibly corresponds to TRBD1 (6 bases). The V gene lost 1 base and the J gene lost 4 bases, with 11 bases spanning the gap. The CDR3 consists of 15 residues. Germline assignment: CDR1 LGHNA and CDR2 YSLEER. The CDR3 DNA reads TGCGCCAGCAGCCAAGGGGGGGGCCTCGGAAACACCATATATTTT. This translates into CASSQGGGLGNTIYF.

The V and J genes are TRBV19 and TRBJ2-7, with TRBD1 matching 9 bases. The CDR3 has 14 residues. Germline CDR1 is LNHDA and CDR2 is SQIVND (reference sequence). Trimming at V came to 1 base and at J to 3 bases, leaving 1 base not matched to a gene. CDR3 residues: CASSIGQGVYEQYF. The CDR3 nucleotides are TGTGCCAGTAGTATAGGACAGGGGGTCTACGAGCAGTACTTC.

J is TRBJ1-5 and V is TRBV15; 7 positions match TRBD1. The CDR3 runs to 14 residues. V shed 7 bases, J shed 5 bases, and the junction held 8 bases outside the gene matches. Germline loops: CDR1 LNHNV, CDR2 YYDKDF (reference sequence). The DNA of the CDR3 is TGTGCCACCACCATCGACAGGGTGGATCAGCCCCAGCATTTT. Amino acid sequence: CATTIDRVDQPQHF.

V is TRBV6-1 and J is TRBJ1-5; 9 bases map to TRBD1. Germline V CDR1 and CDR2: MNHNS, SASEGT. CDR3 length: 13 amino acids. With 11 bases clipped from V and 5 bases from J, the junction kept 7 bases outside the gene matches. CDR3 amino acids: CAGRDRADQPQHF. In DNA form, the CDR3 reads TGTGCCGGCCGGGACAGGGCCGATCAGCCCCAGCATTTT.

J is TRBJ1-1 and V is TRBV11-3; the D is unclear. V lost 4 bases and J lost 1, with 7 bases in between. The CDR3 runs to 13 residues. Germline assignment: CDR1 SGHNT and CDR2 YENEEA. The CDR3 spells CASSSSGNTEAFF. The CDR3 nucleotides read TGTGCCAGCAGCTCGTCAGGGAACACTGAAGCTTTCTTT.

The chain's CDR3 is CASSRESTGSYYNEQFF. For the CDR3, the DNA is TGCGCCAGCAGCCGGGAAAGTACGGGATCTTACTACAATGAGCAGTTCTTC. V gene TRBV4-3 combines with J gene TRBJ2-1; D is possibly TRBD2 (5 bases). The CDR3 has 17 amino acids. Trimming removed 4 bases from V and 3 bases from J, with 19 bases in between. Germline V gene lookup returns CDR1 LGHNA and CDR2 YSLEER.

The genes are TRBV27 and TRBJ2-1; D unclear. The V gene lost 4 bases and the J gene lost 8 bases, with 6 bases spanning the gap. The CDR3 runs to 11 residues. Germline-derived CDR1 and CDR2 are MNHEY and SMNVEV (reference sequence). The CDR3 bases are TGTGCCAGCAGTTCCCTAGATGAGCAGTTCTTC. Translation gives CASSSLDEQFF.

The chain couples TRBV7-9 to TRBJ2-5, with D possibly TRBD1 on 5 matching bases. Germline CDR1 and CDR2: SEHNR and FQNEAQ (reference sequence). The CDR3 has 16 residues. V was clipped by 5 bases and J by 1 base, with 17 bases between them. CDR3: CASSMTATPRQETQYF. CDR3 nucleotide sequence: TGTGCCAGCAGCATGACAGCTACTCCCCGCCAAGAGACCCAGTACTTC. The full variable domain, in which reference TRBV7-9 and TRBJ2-5 provide the parts outside the CDR3, is DTGVSQNPRHKITKRGQNVTFRCDPISEHNRLYWYRQTLGQGPEFLTYFQNEAQLEKSRLLSDRFSAERPKGSFSTLEIQRTEQGDSAMYLCASSMTATPRQETQYFGPGTRLLVL.

The rearrangement uses TRBV5-6 and TRBJ2-5; TRBD1 agrees at 10 bases. CDR1 SGHDT and CDR2 YYEEEE come from the germline V gene. The trim removed 0 bases at V and 4 bases at J, leaving 9 bases unmatched. The CDR3 has 17 residues. DNA of the CDR3: TGTGCCAGCAGCTTGGGCGGGACAGGGGATCTGAGAGAGACCCAGTACTTC. Its protein is CASSLGGTGDLRETQYF.

This clone was detected once. V and J are TRBV7-2 and TRBJ1-4; D gene unclear. Trimming removed 6 bases at V and 4 bases at J, with 9 bases between. The CDR3 consists of 13 residues. CDR1 and CDR2 (germline): SGHTA, FQGNSA. The CDR3 loop reads CASSEFGNEKLFF. Here the CDR3 DNA reads TGTGCCAGCAGTGAGTTCGGTAATGAAAAACTGTTTTTT.

V is TRBV7-7 and J is TRBJ2-1; 8 bases are shared with TRBD1. Trimming took 3 bases from V and 0 from J; bases not matched to a gene: 1. Germline V lookup: CDR1 SSHAT, CDR2 FNYEAQ (reference sequence). The CDR3 length is 15 residues. CDR3 in amino acids: CASSFDRGSYNEQFF. The CDR3 bases are TGTGCCAGCAGCTTCGACAGGGGCTCCTACAATGAGCAGTTCTTC.

This clone was counted between two and nine times. Within the sample, other DNA sequences also encode this same CDR3. The CDR3 spells CASRPWDREGYTF. Written as DNA, the CDR3 is TGCGCCAGCCGCCCCTGGGACAGGGAAGGCTACACCTTC. The V and J genes are TRBV5-1 and TRBJ1-2; 9 nucleotides match TRBD1. V lost 7 bases, J lost 8 bases, and 9 bases stayed unmatched. The CDR3 contains 13 residues. The germline V gene has CDR1 SGHRS and CDR2 YFSETQ.

CDR3 in DNA: TGCAGTGTTAACCAAGAGACCCAGTACTTC. Protein sequence: CSVNQETQYF. The chain uses TRBV20-1 and TRBJ2-5; D ambiguous. CDR1 is DFQATT, CDR2 SNEGSKA, per germline (reference sequence). There are 10 residues in the CDR3. Trimming pared 7 bases from V and 0 bases from J, leaving 3 bases between.

The chain is built from TRBV5-1 and TRBJ2-2; the D gene is possibly TRBD1 (6 bases). Germline CDR1 is SGHRS and CDR2 is YFSETQ. V lost 4 bases to trimming and J lost 2 bases, with 18 bases between them. The CDR3 sequence is 17 residues long. The CDR3 loop reads CASSPTTDRINTGELFF. CDR3 nucleotide sequence: TGCGCCAGCAGCCCAACCACCGACAGGATTAACACCGGGGAGCTGTTTTTT.

This chain links TRBV4-2 with TRBJ2-3, with 7 bases identical to TRBD1. Germline CDR1 and CDR2: LGHNA and YNFKEQ. J lost 2 bases, V lost 1 base, and 6 bases had no gene match. This CDR3 contains 16 residues. This chain's CDR3 is CASSQAAGTDTDTQYF. The CDR3 DNA sequence: TGTGCCAGCAGCCAAGCGGCCGGGACAGACACAGATACGCAGTATTTT.

The chain links TRBV6-1 to TRBJ2-2; 9 nucleotides line up with TRBD1. The germline V gene has CDR1 MNHNS and CDR2 SASEGT. The V gene end was trimmed by 4 bases and the J gene end by 6 bases; junction bases not matched to a gene: 12. The CDR3 covers 17 residues. The CDR3 DNA is TGTGCCAGCAGTGGGGGGGACAGGGTAGCGTTCCCCGGGGAGCTGTTTTTT. Its protein product is CASSGGDRVAFPGELFF.

The chain is built from TRBV4-2 and TRBJ2-3; 14 nucleotides agree with TRBD2. The CDR3 extends over 17 amino acids. After removal of 2 bases from V and 4 bases from J, the junction contained 5 bases not matched to a gene. CDR1 LGHNA and CDR2 YNFKEQ come from the germline V gene. The CDR3 nucleotides are TGTGCCAGCAGCCAACGACTAGCGGGGGGGCGGGCAGATACGCAGTATTTT. Protein sequence: CASSQRLAGGRADTQYF.

This clone occurred once. The chain couples TRBV27 to TRBJ2-7; D is perhaps TRBD2 (6 bases). V gave up 8 bases and J gave up 7 bases, with 18 bases separating them. Per germline, CDR1 MNHEY and CDR2 SMNVEV (reference sequence). The CDR3 runs 13 residues. The CDR3 DNA reads as TGTGCCAGCTGGAGGGGCGACTCGGGGGAGCAGTACTTC. This sequence encodes CASWRGDSGEQYF.

The rearrangement joins TRBV5-6 to TRBJ2-3; 7 bases are a match to TRBD2. CDR3 size: 16 residues. Per germline, CDR1 SGHDT and CDR2 YYEEEE. The junction had 7 bases not matched to a gene; V was cut back by 1 base and J by 2 bases. The CDR3 loop reads CASSLRVSGSTDTQYF. The CDR3 bases are TGTGCCAGCAGCTTGAGGGTTAGCGGGTCCACAGATACGCAGTATTTT.

The genes are TRBV30 and TRBJ2-6; D gene uncertain. The CDR3 has 16 residues. The V and J ends lost 3 bases and 0 bases respectively, with 12 bases between them. Germline V gene data show CDR1 as GTSNPN and CDR2 as SVGIG (reference sequence). The CDR3 coding sequence is TGTGCCTGGAGCATCCTCAGTGGCTCTGGGGCCAACGTCCTGACTTTC. Its translation: CAWSILSGSGANVLTF.

A remark on this clone: An end of the junction differs from the germline gene, which may be a read error. The rearrangement uses TRBV7-7 and TRBJ2-3; tentative D call: TRBD2 (5 bases). The germline V gene encodes CDR1 SSHAT and CDR2 FNYEAQ (reference sequence). The CDR3 has 15 residues. CDR3 protein: CASSFGWERKDTQYF. Here the CDR3 DNA reads TGTGCTAGCAGCTTTGGGTGGGAGAGGAAAGATACGCAGTATTTT. Variable domain in full (rest from reference TRBV7-7 and TRBJ2-3): GAGVSQSPRYKVTKRGQDVTLRCDPISSHATLYWYQQALGQGPEFLTYFNYEAQPDKSGLPSDRFSAERPEGSISTLTIQRTEQRDSAMYRCASSFGWERKDTQYFGPGTRLTVL.

V and J are TRBV7-8 and TRBJ2-1; 11 positions match TRBD2. The CDR3 extends over 14 amino acids. J gave up 12 bases and V 4 bases, and 8 bases lay outside the gene matches. Germline values: CDR1 SGHVS, CDR2 FQNEAQ. DNA for the CDR3: TGTGCCAGCAGCTCCGGGACTAGCGGAAGGTTGCAGTTCTTC. This sequence encodes CASSSGTSGRLQFF. Together with reference TRBV7-8 and TRBJ2-1, the CDR3 gives the full variable domain: GAGVSQSPRYKVAKRGQDVALRCDPISGHVSLFWYQQALGQGPEFLTYFQNEAQLDKSGLPSDRFFAERPEGSVSTLKIQRTQQEDSAVYLCASSSGTSGRLQFFGPGTRLTVL.

This chain links TRBV25-1 with TRBJ2-1; D uncertain. V dropped 1 base and J dropped 10 bases, with 8 bases sitting between them. Per the germline V gene, CDR1 is MGHDK and CDR2 is SYGVNS. There are 12 residues in the CDR3. The CDR3 bases are TGTGCCAGCAGTGAATTTTCTCTGGAGCAGTTCTTC. It specifies CASSEFSLEQFF.

This rearrangement joins TRBV29-1 to TRBJ2-3; 10 bases map to TRBD1. The CDR3 covers 13 residues. The V gene end was trimmed by 7 bases and the J gene end by 5 bases; junction bases not matched to a gene: 6. Germline CDR1 SQVTM, CDR2 ANQGSEA. CDR3 residues: CSARQGAGDTQYF. CDR3 DNA sequence: TGCAGCGCCCGACAGGGGGCCGGAGATACGCAGTATTTT.

V is TRBV10-3 and J is TRBJ1-2; the D gene is possibly TRBD1 (6 bases). This CDR3 spans 15 amino acids. Germline CDR1 ENHRY, CDR2 SYGVKD. V lost 0 bases to trimming and J lost 7 bases, with 15 bases between them. CDR3 in amino acids: CAISESGTREGGYTF. In DNA, the CDR3 is TGTGCCATCAGTGAGTCGGGGACAAGGGAGGGTGGCTACACCTTC.